Only a few counts were recorded for the clone carrying this TCR beta chain. Its antigen is not known. Donors underwent one heparinised blood draw, 100 to 150 mL on average. The authors obtained over 95% purity in all sorted populations. This specimen belongs to a study of beta chain features in type 1 diabetes. Across the whole study: Cell yields, gender and age were comparable in patients and healthy donors.

The entirety of the isolated RNA underwent reverse transcription, so expressed TCRB transcripts were sequenced. Using immunoSEQ multiplex PCR, the repertoire was profiled, and TCRdb retains in-frame clones only, with some absent. The table shows some 330,000 clones, with around 12% occurring only once. Study outcomes and limitations: Junctions at VDJ sites from type 1 diabetes patients had fewer insertions and more deletions. Within each of all four CD4+ subsets, Type 1 diabetes patients had TCRB CDR3s that were moderately but significantly shorter.

The ends were cut back, 0 bases at V and 1 base at J, with 15 bases in the middle. Germline CDR1 and CDR2: MGHRA and YSYEKL. The CDR3 spans 17 residues. The sequenced sample was naive CD4+ T cells from blood. This chain links TRBV4-1 with TRBJ1-1; tentatively, D is TRBD1 (6 bases). The sequence was collected from a woman aged 18 to 35 with type 1 diabetes. The CDR3: CASSQDPGQSGNTEAFF. The CDR3 coding sequence is TGCGCCAGCAGCCAAGATCCCGGACAGTCGGGGAACACTGAAGCTTTCTTT.